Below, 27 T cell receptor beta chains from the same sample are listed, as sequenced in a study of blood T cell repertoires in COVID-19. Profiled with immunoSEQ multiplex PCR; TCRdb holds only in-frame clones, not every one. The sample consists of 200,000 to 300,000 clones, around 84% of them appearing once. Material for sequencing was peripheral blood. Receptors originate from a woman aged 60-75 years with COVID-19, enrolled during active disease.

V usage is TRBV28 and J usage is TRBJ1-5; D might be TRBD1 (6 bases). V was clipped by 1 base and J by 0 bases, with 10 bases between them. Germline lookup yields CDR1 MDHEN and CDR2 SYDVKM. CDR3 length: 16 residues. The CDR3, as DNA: TGTGCCAGCAGTTTATTGGCAGGGGATAGCAATCAGCCCCAGCATTTT. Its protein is CASSLLAGDSNQPQHF.

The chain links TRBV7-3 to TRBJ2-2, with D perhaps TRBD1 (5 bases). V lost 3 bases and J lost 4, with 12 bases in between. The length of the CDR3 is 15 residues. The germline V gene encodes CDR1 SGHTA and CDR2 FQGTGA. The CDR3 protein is CASSFGASGTGELFF. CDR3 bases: TGTGCCAGCAGCTTTGGGGCCTCGGGCACCGGGGAGCTGTTTTTT.

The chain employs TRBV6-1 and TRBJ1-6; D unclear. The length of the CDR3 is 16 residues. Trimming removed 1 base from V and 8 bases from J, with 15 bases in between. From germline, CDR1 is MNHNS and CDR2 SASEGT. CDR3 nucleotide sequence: TGTGCCAGCAGTGAAGGAGGATCGCGGGCCTATTCACCCCTCCACTTT. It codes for CASSEGGSRAYSPLHF.

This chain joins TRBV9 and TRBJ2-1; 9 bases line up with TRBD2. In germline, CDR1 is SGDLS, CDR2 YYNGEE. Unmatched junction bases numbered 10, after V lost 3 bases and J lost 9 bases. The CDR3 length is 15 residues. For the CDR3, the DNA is TGTGCCAGCAGCGGGGCGGCGGGAGGGCCGAGTGAGCAGTTCTTC. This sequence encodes CASSGAAGGPSEQFF.

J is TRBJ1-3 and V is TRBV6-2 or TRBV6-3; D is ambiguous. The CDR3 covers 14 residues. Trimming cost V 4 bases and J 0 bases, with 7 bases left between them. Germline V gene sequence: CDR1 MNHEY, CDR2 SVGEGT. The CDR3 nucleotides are TGTGCCAGCAGTTGGAGGAGCTCTGGAAACACCATATATTTT. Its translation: CASSWRSSGNTIYF.

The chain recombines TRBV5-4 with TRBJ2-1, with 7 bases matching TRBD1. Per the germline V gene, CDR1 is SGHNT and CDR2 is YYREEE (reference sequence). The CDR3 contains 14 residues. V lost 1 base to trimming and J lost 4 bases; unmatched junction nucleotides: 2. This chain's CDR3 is CASSLPGGYNEQFF. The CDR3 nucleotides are TGTGCCAGCAGCTTGCCAGGGGGATACAATGAGCAGTTCTTC.

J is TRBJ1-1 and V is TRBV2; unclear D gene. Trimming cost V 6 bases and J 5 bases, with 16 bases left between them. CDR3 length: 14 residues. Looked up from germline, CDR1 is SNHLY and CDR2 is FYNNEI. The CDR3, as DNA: TGTGCCAGCAGACCCCTCTTGGGGAGGACTGAAGCTTTCTTT. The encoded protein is CASRPLLGRTEAFF.

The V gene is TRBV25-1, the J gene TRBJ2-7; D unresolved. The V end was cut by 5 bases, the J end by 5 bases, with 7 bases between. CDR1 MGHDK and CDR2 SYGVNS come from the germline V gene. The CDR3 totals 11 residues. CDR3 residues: CASSPRDEQYF. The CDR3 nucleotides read TGTGCCAGCAGTCCTCGGGACGAGCAGTACTTC.

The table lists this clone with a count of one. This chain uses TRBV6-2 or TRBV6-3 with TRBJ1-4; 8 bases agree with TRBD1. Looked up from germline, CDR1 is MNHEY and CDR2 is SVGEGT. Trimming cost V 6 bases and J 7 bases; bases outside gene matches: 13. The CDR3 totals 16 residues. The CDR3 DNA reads TGTGCCAGCAGCCGGACAGGGAGGGGGTTAGGTGAAAAACTGTTTTTT. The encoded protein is CASSRTGRGLGEKLFF.

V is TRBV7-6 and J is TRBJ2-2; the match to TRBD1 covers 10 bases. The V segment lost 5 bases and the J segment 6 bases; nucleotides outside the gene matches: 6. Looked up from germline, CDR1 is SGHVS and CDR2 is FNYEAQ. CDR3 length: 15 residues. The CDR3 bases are TGTGCCAGCAGCCTCGGGACAGGGGCGGCCGGGGAGCTGTTTTTT. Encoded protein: CASSLGTGAAGELFF.

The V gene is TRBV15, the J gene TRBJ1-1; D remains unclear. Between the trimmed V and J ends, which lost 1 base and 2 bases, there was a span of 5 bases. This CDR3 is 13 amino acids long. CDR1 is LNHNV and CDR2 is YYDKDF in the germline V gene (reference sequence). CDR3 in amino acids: CATSRGPNTEAFF. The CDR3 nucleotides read TGTGCCACCAGCAGAGGGCCAAACACTGAAGCTTTCTTT.

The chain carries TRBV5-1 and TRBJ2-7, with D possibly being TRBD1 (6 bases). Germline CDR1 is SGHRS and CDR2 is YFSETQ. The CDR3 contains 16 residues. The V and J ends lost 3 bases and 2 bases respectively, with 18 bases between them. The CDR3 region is CASSWGRQDMAYEQYF. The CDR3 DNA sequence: TGCGCCAGCAGCTGGGGGCGGCAGGATATGGCCTACGAGCAGTACTTC.

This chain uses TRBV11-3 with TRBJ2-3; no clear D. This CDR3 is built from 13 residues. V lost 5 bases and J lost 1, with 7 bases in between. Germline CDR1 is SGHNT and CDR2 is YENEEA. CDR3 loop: CASSNLRTDTQYF. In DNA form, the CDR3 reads TGTGCCAGCAGCAATCTACGCACAGATACGCAGTATTTT.

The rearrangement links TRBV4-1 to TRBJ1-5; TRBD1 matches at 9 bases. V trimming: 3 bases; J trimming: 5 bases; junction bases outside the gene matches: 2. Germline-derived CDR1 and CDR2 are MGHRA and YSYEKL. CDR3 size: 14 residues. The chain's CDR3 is CASSQTGGYQPQHF. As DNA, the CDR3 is TGCGCCAGCAGCCAGACAGGGGGGTATCAGCCCCAGCATTTT.

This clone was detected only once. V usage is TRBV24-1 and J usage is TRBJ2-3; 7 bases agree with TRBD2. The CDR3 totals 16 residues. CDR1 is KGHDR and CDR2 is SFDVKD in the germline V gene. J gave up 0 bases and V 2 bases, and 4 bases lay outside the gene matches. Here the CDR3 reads CATSDSSGASTDTQYF. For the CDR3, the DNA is TGTGCCACCAGTGATTCTAGCGGAGCAAGCACAGATACGCAGTATTTT.

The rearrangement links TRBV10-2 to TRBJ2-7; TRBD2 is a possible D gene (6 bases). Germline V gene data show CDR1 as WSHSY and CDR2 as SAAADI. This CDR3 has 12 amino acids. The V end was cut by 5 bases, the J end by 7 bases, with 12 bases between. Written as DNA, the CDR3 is TGCGCCAGCAGTCAAGGTCGGGGGGAGCAGTACTTC. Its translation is CASSQGRGEQYF.

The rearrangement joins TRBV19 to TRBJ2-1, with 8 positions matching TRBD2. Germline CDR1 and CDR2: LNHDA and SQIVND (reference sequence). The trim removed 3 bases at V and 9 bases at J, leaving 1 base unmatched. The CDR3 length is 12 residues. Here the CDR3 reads CASSMRGAEQFF. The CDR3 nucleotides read TGTGCCAGTAGTATGCGGGGGGCTGAGCAGTTCTTC.

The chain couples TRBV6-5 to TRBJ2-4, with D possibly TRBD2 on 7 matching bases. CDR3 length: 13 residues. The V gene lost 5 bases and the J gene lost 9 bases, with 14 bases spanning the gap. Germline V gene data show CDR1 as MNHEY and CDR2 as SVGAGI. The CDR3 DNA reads TGTGCCAGCAGTCAAAGGGGAGGGGGCATTCAGTACTTC. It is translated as CASSQRGGGIQYF.

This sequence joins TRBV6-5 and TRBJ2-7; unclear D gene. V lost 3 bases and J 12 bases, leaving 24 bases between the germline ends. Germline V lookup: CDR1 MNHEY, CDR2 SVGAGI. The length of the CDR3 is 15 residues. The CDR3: CASSYSSGDGAGPYF. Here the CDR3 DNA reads TGTGCCAGCAGTTATAGCTCCGGAGACGGAGCCGGCCCGTACTTC.

The CDR3 is CAKHRRTYNEQFF. The CDR3 DNA reads TGTGCCAAACACCGGAGGACTTACAATGAGCAGTTCTTC. The J gene is TRBJ2-1, the V gene TRBV27; a weak D match, TRBD2 (5 bases). The germline gives CDR1 MNHEY, CDR2 SMNVEV (reference sequence). The CDR3 covers 13 residues. The V end lost 10 bases, the J end lost 4 bases, and 14 bases lay between the germline ends.

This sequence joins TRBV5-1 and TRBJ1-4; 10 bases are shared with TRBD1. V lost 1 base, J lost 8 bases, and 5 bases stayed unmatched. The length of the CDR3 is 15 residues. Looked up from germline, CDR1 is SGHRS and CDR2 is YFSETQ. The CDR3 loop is CASSLMGTGEEKLFF. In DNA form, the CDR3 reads TGCGCCAGCAGCTTGATGGGGACAGGGGAGGAAAAACTGTTTTTT.

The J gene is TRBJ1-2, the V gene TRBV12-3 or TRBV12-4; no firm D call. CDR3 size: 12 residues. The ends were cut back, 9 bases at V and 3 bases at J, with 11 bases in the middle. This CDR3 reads CASTEAYYGYTF. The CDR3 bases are TGTGCCAGTACGGAGGCCTACTATGGCTACACCTTC.

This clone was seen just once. The CDR3 bases are TGCGCCAGCACTCAGGGGCCGGCTAATGAAAAACTGTTTTTT. This sequence encodes CASTQGPANEKLFF. J is TRBJ1-4 and V is TRBV5-1, with D tentatively TRBD1 (6 bases). The CDR3 extends over 14 amino acids. Looked up from germline, CDR1 is SGHRS and CDR2 is YFSETQ. V was shortened by 6 bases and J by 3 bases, with 12 bases between the two germline ends. Full variable domain (missing parts from reference TRBV5-1 and TRBJ1-4): KAGVTQTPRYLIKTRGQQVTLSCSPISGHRSVSWYQQTPGQGLQFLFEYFSETQRNKGNFPGRFSGRQFSNSRSEMNVSTLELGDSALYLCASTQGPANEKLFFGSGTQLSVL.

In DNA, the CDR3 is TGTGCCAGCAGTTCGATATTGAGCTCCTACGAGCAGTACTTC. Its protein is CASSSILSSYEQYF. This chain uses TRBV5-6 with TRBJ2-7; D ambiguous. The V gene lost 5 bases and the J gene lost 0 bases, with 12 bases spanning the gap. The CDR3 extends over 14 amino acids. Germline lookup yields CDR1 SGHDT and CDR2 YYEEEE.

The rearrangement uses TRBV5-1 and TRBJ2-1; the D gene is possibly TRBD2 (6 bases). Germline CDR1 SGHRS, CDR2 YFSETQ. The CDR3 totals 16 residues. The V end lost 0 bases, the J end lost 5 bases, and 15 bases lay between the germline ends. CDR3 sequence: CASSLVGRPTHNEQFF. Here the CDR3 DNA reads TGCGCCAGCAGCTTGGTTGGGAGGCCTACACACAATGAGCAGTTCTTC.

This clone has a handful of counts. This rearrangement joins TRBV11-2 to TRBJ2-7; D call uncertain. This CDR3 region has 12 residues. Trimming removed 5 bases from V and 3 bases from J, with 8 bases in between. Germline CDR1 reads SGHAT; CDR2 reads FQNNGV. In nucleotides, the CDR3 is TGTGCCAGCAGCCAAGACAACTACGAGCAGTACTTC. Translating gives CASSQDNYEQYF.

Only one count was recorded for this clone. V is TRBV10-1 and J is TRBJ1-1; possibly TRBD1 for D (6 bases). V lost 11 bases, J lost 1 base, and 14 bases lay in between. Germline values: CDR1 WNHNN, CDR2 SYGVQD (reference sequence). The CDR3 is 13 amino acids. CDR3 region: CASRRGWNTEAFF. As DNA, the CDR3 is TGCGCCTCCCGTAGGGGGTGGAACACTGAAGCTTTCTTT.